This TCR beta chain was sequenced for a study of PD-L1 blockade in urothelial cancer. At the level of the study: About 90% of the 29 patients were males with bladder-origin urothelial cancer. Per blood sample, T cells had a median of about 150,000.

Using immunoSEQ multiplex PCR, the repertoire was profiled, and TCRdb retains in-frame clones only, with some absent. Among 55,000 to 85,000 clones listed, around 83% were seen once. To note about this clone: Its antigen is undetermined.

Time point reported: pretreatment peripheral blood. The study, taken as a whole, reports: Below-median pretreatment blood TCR clonality was a predictor of better survival.

The CDR3 has 15 amino acids. Looked up from germline, CDR1 is SGHRS and CDR2 is YFSETQ. V was clipped by 4 bases and J by 1 base, with 12 bases between them. The chain carries TRBV5-1 and TRBJ2-1; D uncertain. Here the sequenced sample was PBMCs, taken around atezolizumab (anti-PD-L1) treatment. This clonotype originated in a woman in her sixties or seventies with urothelial cancer. CDR3 DNA: TGCGCCAGCAGCGAGGCGAGGTCTTCCTACAATGAGCAGTTCTTC. It yields the protein CASSEARSSYNEQFF.